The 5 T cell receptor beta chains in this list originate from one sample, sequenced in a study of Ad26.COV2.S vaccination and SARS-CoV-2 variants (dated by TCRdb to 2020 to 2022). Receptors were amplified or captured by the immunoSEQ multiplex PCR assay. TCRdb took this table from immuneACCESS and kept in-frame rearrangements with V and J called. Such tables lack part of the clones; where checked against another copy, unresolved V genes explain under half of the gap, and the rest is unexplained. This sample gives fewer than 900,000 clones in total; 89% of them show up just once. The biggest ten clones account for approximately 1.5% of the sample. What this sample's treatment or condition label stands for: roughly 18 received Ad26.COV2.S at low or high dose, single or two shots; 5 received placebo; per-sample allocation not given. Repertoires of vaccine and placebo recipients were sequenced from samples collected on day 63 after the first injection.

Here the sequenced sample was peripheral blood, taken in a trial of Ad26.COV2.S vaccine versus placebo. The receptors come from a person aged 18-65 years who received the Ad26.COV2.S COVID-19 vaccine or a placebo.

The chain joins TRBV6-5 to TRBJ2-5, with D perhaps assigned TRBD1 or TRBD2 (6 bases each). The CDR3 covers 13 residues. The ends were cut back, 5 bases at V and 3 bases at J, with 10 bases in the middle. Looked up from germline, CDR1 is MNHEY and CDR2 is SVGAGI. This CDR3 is CASSRGAEETQYF. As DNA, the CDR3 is TGTGCCAGCAGTAGGGGGGCGGAAGAGACCCAGTACTTC.

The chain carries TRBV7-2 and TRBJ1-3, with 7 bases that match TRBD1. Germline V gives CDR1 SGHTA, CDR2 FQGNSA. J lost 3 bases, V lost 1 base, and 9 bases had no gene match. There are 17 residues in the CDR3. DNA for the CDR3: TGTGCCAGCAGCTTAGTAGGCACAGGGGTCTTTGGAAACACCATATATTTT. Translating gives CASSLVGTGVFGNTIYF.

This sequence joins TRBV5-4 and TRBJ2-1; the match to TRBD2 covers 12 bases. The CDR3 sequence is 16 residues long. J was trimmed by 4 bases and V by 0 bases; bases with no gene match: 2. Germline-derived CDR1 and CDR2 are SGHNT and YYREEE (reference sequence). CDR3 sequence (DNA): TGTGCCAGCAGCTTGGTTGGACTAGCGGGATACAATGAGCAGTTCTTC. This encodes CASSLVGLAGYNEQFF.

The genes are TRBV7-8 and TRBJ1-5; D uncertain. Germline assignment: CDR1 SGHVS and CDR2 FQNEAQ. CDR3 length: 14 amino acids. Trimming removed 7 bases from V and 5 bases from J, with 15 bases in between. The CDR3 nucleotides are TGTGCCAGCACCGGACTGTTTGGGGATCAGCCCCAGCATTTT. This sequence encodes CASTGLFGDQPQHF.

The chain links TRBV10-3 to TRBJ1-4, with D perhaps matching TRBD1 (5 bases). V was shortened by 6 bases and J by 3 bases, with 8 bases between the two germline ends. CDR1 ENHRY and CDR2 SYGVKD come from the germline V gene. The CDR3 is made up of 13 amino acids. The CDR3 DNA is TGTGCCATCAGAGACAGATCTAATGAAAAACTGTTTTTT. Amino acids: CAIRDRSNEKLFF.